Shown below are 14 T cell receptor beta chains from a single sample sequenced in a study of a mutant IDH1 vaccine in newly diagnosed glioma. The antigens of these receptors remain unknown. Time point given: week 5, during vaccination. A 20-mer mutant IDH1 peptide at 300 ug was injected subcutaneously with topical imiquimod. Produced via immunoSEQ multiplex PCR; TCRdb's table is partial and in-frame only. The sample contains under 70,000 clones, approximately 80% of which appear only once. Sample: PBMCs, taken from a glioma patient whose treatment included an IDH1 peptide vaccine. These receptor sequences come from a man aged 30 to 39 with glioma.

This clone was seen just once. The genes are TRBV1 and TRBJ2-1; the D segment call TRBD2 is taken from the table without a DNA check. TRBV1 has pseudogene status. The CDR3 totals 10 residues. CDR3 region: CTSIFDEQFF. CDR3 coding DNA: TGCACCAGCATATTCGATGAGCAGTTCTTC.

The gene calls are TRBV5-1 and TRBJ1-1, with D hard to call. This CDR3 comprises 12 residues. V lost 4 bases and J lost 6, with 10 bases in between. Germline CDR1 reads SGHRS; CDR2 reads YFSETQ. The CDR3 spells CASSGPSPEAFF. The CDR3 DNA follows: TGCGCCAGCAGCGGGCCGAGCCCTGAAGCTTTCTTT. Combining the CDR3 with reference TRBV5-1 and TRBJ1-1 gives the whole variable domain KAGVTQTPRYLIKTRGQQVTLSCSPISGHRSVSWYQQTPGQGLQFLFEYFSETQRNKGNFPGRFSGRQFSNSRSEMNVSTLELGDSALYLCASSGPSPEAFFGQGTRLTVV.

The chain recombines TRBV7-9 with TRBJ1-1; D is unclear. V lost 5 bases and J 1 base, leaving 11 bases between the germline ends. CDR1 and CDR2 (germline): SEHNR, FQNEAQ (reference sequence). There are 14 residues in the CDR3. As DNA, the CDR3 is TGTGCCAGCAGCGGTGTGGGAGGGAACACTGAAGCTTTCTTT. Its protein product is CASSGVGGNTEAFF.

This clone turned up a few times. This chain connects TRBV29-1 to TRBJ1-6, with D unclear. Per the germline V gene, CDR1 is SQVTM and CDR2 is ANQGSEA. The CDR3 loop spans 12 amino acids. Trimming pared 4 bases from V and 7 bases from J, leaving 8 bases between. CDR3 in amino acids: CSVVDGNSPLHF. Written as DNA, the CDR3 is TGCAGCGTTGTGGATGGGAATTCACCCCTCCACTTT.

This clone was seen a few times. The rearrangement links TRBV6-1 to TRBJ1-4; 8 bases map to TRBD1. With V trimmed by 4 bases and J by 3 bases, 7 bases remained unmatched. The V gene's germline CDR1 is MNHNS and CDR2 SASEGT. The CDR3 has 16 residues. CDR3 nucleotide sequence: TGTGCCAGCAGTGCCACTGGACAGGGACCTAATGAAAAACTGTTTTTT. Translating it yields CASSATGQGPNEKLFF.

J is TRBJ2-7 and V is TRBV29-1; D could derive from TRBD1 or TRBD2 (7 bases each). Trimming shortened V by 5 bases and J by 3 bases, and 14 bases separated the two germline ends. Per germline, CDR1 SQVTM and CDR2 ANQGSEA. This CDR3 comprises 13 residues. CDR3 nucleotides: TGCAGCGTTCCCGGGGGGACAGTCTACGAGCAGTACTTC. Its translation: CSVPGGTVYEQYF.

V gene TRBV11-3 combines with J gene TRBJ2-7; 11 nucleotides align to TRBD1. The V and J ends lost 4 bases and 1 base, in that order; junction bases with no gene match: 3. CDR3 length: 15 amino acids. In germline, CDR1 is SGHNT, CDR2 YENEEA. The CDR3 nucleotides read TGTGCCAGCAGCTCGGGACAGGGGGTGTCCTACGAGCAGTACTTC. Residues: CASSSGQGVSYEQYF.

The genes are TRBV7-9 and TRBJ1-5; D gene unclear. Germline V CDR1 and CDR2: SEHNR, FQNEAQ (reference sequence). This CDR3 contains 17 residues. V gave up 1 base and J gave up 2 bases, with 15 bases separating them. CDR3 DNA sequence: TGTGCCAGCAGCTTAGGGGAGGGAACCTTAGGCAATCAGCCCCAGCATTTT. It is translated as CASSLGEGTLGNQPQHF.

Of note for this clone: Sequence at one end of the junction differs from germline and may be a read error. The sample holds other DNA sequences that translate to the same CDR3. The chain joins TRBV2 to TRBJ1-6; D not resolved. CDR1 is SNHLY, CDR2 FYNNEI, per germline. CDR3 length: 18 residues. The CDR3 DNA reads as TGTGCCAGCAGGAGGTCCCTCCAGTTGAGCTCCTATAATTCACCCCTCCATTTT. Amino acid sequence: CASRRSLQLSSYNSPLHF.

This sequence joins TRBV27 and TRBJ1-2; possible D gene TRBD1, 6 bases. V lost 6 bases and J lost 4, with 21 bases in between. CDR1 is MNHEY, CDR2 SMNVEV, per germline (reference sequence). The CDR3 consists of 16 residues. The chain's CDR3 is CASSPFRRTDTYGYTF. CDR3 nucleotide sequence: TGTGCCAGCAGCCCTTTTCGTCGGACAGACACCTATGGCTACACCTTC.

The chain recombines TRBV20-1 with TRBJ2-7, with D hard to call. The CDR3 totals 11 residues. Trimming removed 6 bases at V and 5 bases at J, with 11 bases between. CDR1 and CDR2 (germline): DFQATT, SNEGSKA (reference sequence). The CDR3 loop is CSAKRGDEQYF. For the CDR3, the DNA is TGCAGTGCGAAGCGTGGTGACGAGCAGTACTTC.

This chain joins TRBV28 and TRBJ1-2, with D uncertain. Trimming shortened V by 6 bases and J by 6 bases, and 11 bases separated the two germline ends. CDR3 length: 12 residues. In germline, CDR1 is MDHEN, CDR2 SYDVKM. The CDR3 reads CASRSTGDGYTF. As DNA, the CDR3 is TGTGCCAGCAGATCCACCGGGGATGGCTACACCTTC.

This rearrangement joins TRBV2 to TRBJ1-2, with D maybe TRBD1 (5 bases). Trimming removed 4 bases at V and 6 bases at J, with 9 bases between. From germline, CDR1 is SNHLY and CDR2 FYNNEI. CDR3 size: 12 residues. The CDR3 nucleotides read TGTGCCAGCAGTGTCCAGGGCCATGGCTACACCTTC. It codes for CASSVQGHGYTF. Based on the CDR3 plus reference TRBV2 and TRBJ1-2, the full variable domain is EPEVTQTPSHQVTQMGQEVILRCVPISNHLYFYWYRQILGQKVEFLVSFYNNEISEKSEIFDDQFSVERPDGSNFTLKIRSTKLEDSAMYFCASSVQGHGYTFGSGTRLTVV.

V is TRBV6-4 and J is TRBJ2-7, with 8 bases aligning to TRBD1. The CDR3 runs 17 residues. The germline V gene encodes CDR1 MRHNA and CDR2 SNTAGT. Unmatched junction bases numbered 13, after V lost 4 bases and J lost 2 bases. The CDR3 loop reads CASSGYDGQGNTYEQYF. As DNA, the CDR3 is TGTGCCAGCAGTGGATATGACGGACAGGGAAATACCTACGAGCAGTACTTC.